This entry features one T cell receptor (beta chain) sequence. The data are from a study of T cell responses to AZD1222 COVID-19 vaccine. Repertoires were generated with immunoSEQ multiplex PCR, while TCRdb's copy carries only in-frame clones and drops some. The repertoire has just under 75,000 clones, over 70% of them found once; the top ten carry about 50%. The analysis combined second doses at about 4 or about 12 weeks. The sample in question was peripheral blood, obtained 28 days after the second AZD1222 dose. The TCR originated in an adult who received the AZD1222 COVID-19 vaccine.

CDR3 sequence: CASSSKGGPNQPQHF. The CDR3 coding sequence is TGTGCCAGCAGTTCAAAAGGGGGCCCCAATCAGCCCCAGCATTTT. V usage is TRBV28 and J usage is TRBJ1-5; 7 bases line up with TRBD1. The V segment lost 4 bases and the J segment 3 bases; nucleotides outside the gene matches: 6. This CDR3 has 15 amino acids. The germline CDR1 and CDR2 sequences are MDHEN and SYDVKM.